One sample yielded the 15 T cell receptor beta chains listed below, sequenced in a study of blood T cells in healthy people across ages. Through a sample-barcoded 5' primer and a J-beta primer mix, a second PCR was run for roughly 6 to 11 cycles. TCRdb re-called the 5' RACE reads through MiXCR, storing one row per CDR3 protein. Seen here are over 1,500,000 distinct CDR3 sequences, more than 35% observed once, and the top ten hold roughly 24%. The sample taken for sequencing was blood. The origin of the receptors is a human donor in good health.

This clonotype was observed a few times. This sequence joins TRBV7-2 and TRBJ2-4; 7 nucleotides align to TRBD2. The J call may be in error: the DNA end matches TRBJ2-7 better. This CDR3 spans 16 amino acids. Germline V gene lookup returns CDR1 SGHTA and CDR2 FQGNSA. In nucleotides, the CDR3 is TGTGCCAGCAGCTTAGTTGGCGGGGGAAATTCCTACGAGCAGTACTTC. It specifies CASSLVGGGNSYEQYF.

J is TRBJ1-4 and V is TRBV20-1; D is unresolved. Looked up from germline, CDR1 is DFQATT and CDR2 is SNEGSKA (reference sequence). The CDR3 runs to 14 residues. Deletions cut 1 base from V and 0 bases from J, with 6 bases between. DNA of the CDR3: TGCAGTGCTAGAGTCCGCCCAACTAATGAAAAACTGTTTTTT. Protein product: CSARVRPTNEKLFF.

A single count supports this clonotype. J is TRBJ1-6 and V is TRBV7-9, with D unclear. Germline V lookup: CDR1 SEHNR, CDR2 FQNEAQ (reference sequence). CDR3 length equals 16 residues. Trimming removed 4 bases at V and 0 bases at J, with 10 bases between. CDR3 in DNA: TGTGCCAGCAGCTCCCAGAATCTCTCCTATAATTCACCCCTCCACTTT. This codes for CASSSQNLSYNSPLHF.

The rearrangement joins TRBV21-1 to TRBJ2-1; TRBD1 is taken as the D call from the table, unchecked against the DNA. TRBV21-1 is a recognized pseudogene. The CDR3 consists of 16 residues. This CDR3 reads CASSKTLGGVHNEQFF. Written as DNA, the CDR3 is TGTGCCAGCAGCAAAACCCTGGGCGGGGTCCACAATGAGCAGTTCTTC.

V gene TRBV29-1 combines with J gene TRBJ1-2, with a tentative D call TRBD1 (5 bases). This CDR3 is built from 13 residues. V was shortened by 8 bases and J by 3 bases, with 16 bases between the two germline ends. CDR1 is SQVTM and CDR2 is ANQGSEA in the germline V gene. CDR3 DNA: TGCAGCTCCGGTTACGGGGGAGACTATGGCTACACCTTC. Translating it yields CSSGYGGDYGYTF.

This clonotype was detected only a few times. The chain carries TRBV21-1 and TRBJ2-4. Matching the DNA end better, TRBJ2-5 makes the J call doubtful. TRBV21-1 is reported as a pseudogene. CDR3 length: 14 residues. The CDR3 region is CASSKVCKQETQYF. CDR3 sequence (DNA): TGTGCCAGCAGCAAAGTATGTAAACAAGAGACCCAGTACTTC.

There are a few counts of this clonotype. The V and J genes are TRBV12-3 or TRBV12-4 and TRBJ1-4; the D is unclear. The CDR3 sequence is 14 residues long. V lost 5 bases to trimming and J lost 5 bases, with 12 bases between them. In DNA, the CDR3 is TGTGCCAGCAGTCCCGGCAGGAAGAATGAAAAACTGTTTTTT. This codes for CASSPGRKNEKLFF.

In regard to this clonotype: A read error may be the cause here, since a much bigger clone is one base away. CDR3 bases: TGTGCCAGCAGGTTCCGCGCGGGCACAGATACGCAGTATTTT. Amino acid sequence: CASRFRAGTDTQYF. This rearrangement joins TRBV12-3 or TRBV12-4 to TRBJ2-3; unclear D gene. The CDR3 has 14 amino acids. With 6 bases removed from V and 1 base from J, the gap between germline ends came to 11 bases.

This clonotype was detected only a few times. The rearrangement joins TRBV20-1 to TRBJ1-4; no definite D call. Looked up from germline, CDR1 is DFQATT and CDR2 is SNEGSKA (reference sequence). Trimming took 0 bases from V and 7 from J, leaving 12 bases between them. The CDR3 extends over 14 amino acids. CDR3 in DNA: TGCAGTGCTAGAGATTTGGCTCTCGGTGAAAAACTGTTTTTT. This codes for CSARDLALGEKLFF.

J is TRBJ1-1 and V is TRBV20-1; tentatively, D is TRBD1 (6 bases). Germline V gives CDR1 DFQATT, CDR2 SNEGSKA (reference sequence). CDR3 length equals 13 residues. Trimming left V 6 bases short and J 3 bases short, with 14 bases between. CDR3 sequence reads: CSARQGGDTEAFF. In DNA, the CDR3 is TGCAGTGCGAGGCAAGGGGGGGACACTGAAGCTTTCTTT.

V is TRBV9 and J is TRBJ2-1; D is uncertain. V was pared by 2 bases and J by 7 bases, with 13 bases between. The CDR3 loop spans 14 amino acids. The germline V gene encodes CDR1 SGDLS and CDR2 YYNGEE. The DNA of the CDR3 is TGTGCCAGCAGCGTGGGGTCTACCGTAAATGAGCAGTTCTTC. Translation gives CASSVGSTVNEQFF.

The chain carries TRBV20-1 and TRBJ2-5, with D possibly being TRBD1 (7 bases). This CDR3 contains 12 residues. Germline V gene sequence: CDR1 DFQATT, CDR2 SNEGSKA (reference sequence). V lost 5 bases and J 5 bases, leaving 12 bases between the germline ends. CDR3 coding DNA: TGCAGTGCTCAACCAGGGGGGGAGACCCAGTACTTC. Protein: CSAQPGGETQYF.

This clonotype was detected a few times. The chain employs TRBV7-9 and TRBJ1-1, with a tentative D call TRBD1 (5 bases). Germline CDR1 is SEHNR and CDR2 is FQNEAQ (reference sequence). V lost 8 bases and J 1 base, leaving 11 bases between the germline ends. The CDR3 runs to 13 residues. CDR3 bases: TGTGCCAGCCGAGGACACCAGAACACTGAAGCTTTCTTT. Encoded protein: CASRGHQNTEAFF.

This clonotype was observed a few times. The chain recombines TRBV20-1 with TRBJ2-5; D uncertain. The CDR3 is 13 residues long. Per the germline V gene, CDR1 is DFQATT and CDR2 is SNEGSKA (reference sequence). Trimming took off 1 base at V and 5 bases at J, with 11 bases between the two ends. DNA of the CDR3: TGCAGTGCTAGAGCCCTAGTTATCGAGACCCAGTACTTC. This gives the protein CSARALVIETQYF.

The chain carries TRBV12-3 or TRBV12-4 and TRBJ2-7; D is ambiguous. The V end lost 6 bases, the J end lost 0 bases, and 21 bases lay between the germline ends. The CDR3 covers 17 residues. CDR3 sequence: CASSSPPGRPSSYEQYF. The CDR3 nucleotides are TGTGCCAGCAGCTCCCCGCCGGGTCGCCCTTCCTCCTACGAGCAGTACTTC.